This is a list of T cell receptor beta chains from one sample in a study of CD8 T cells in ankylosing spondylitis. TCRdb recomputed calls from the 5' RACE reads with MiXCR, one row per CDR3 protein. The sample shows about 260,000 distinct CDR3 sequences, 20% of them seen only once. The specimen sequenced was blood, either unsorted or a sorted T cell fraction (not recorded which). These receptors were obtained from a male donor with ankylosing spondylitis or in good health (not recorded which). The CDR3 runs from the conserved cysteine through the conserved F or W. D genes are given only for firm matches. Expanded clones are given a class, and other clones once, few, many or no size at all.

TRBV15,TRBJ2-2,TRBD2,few,CATSGSGTSGWNTGELFF,TGTGCCACCAGCGGCTCCGGGACTAGCGGATGGAACACCGGGGAGCTGTTTTTT
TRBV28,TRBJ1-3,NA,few,CASSSPGSGNTIYF,TGTGCCAGCAGTTCACCCGGGTCTGGAAACACCATATATTTT
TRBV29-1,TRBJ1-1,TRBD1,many,CSVTPGQLNTEAFF,TGCAGCGTTACTCCGGGACAGTTGAACACTGAAGCTTTCTTT
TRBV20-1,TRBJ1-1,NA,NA,CSASMGRDIQAFF,TGCAGTGCTAGTATGGGCCGGGACATTCAAGCTTTCTTT
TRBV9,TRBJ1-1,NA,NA,CASSSSGGGPDTEAFF,TGTGCCAGCAGTTCCTCTGGGGGGGGGCCGGACACTGAAGCTTTCTTT
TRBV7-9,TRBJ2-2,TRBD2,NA,CASSLEPGLAGAGELFF,TGTGCCAGCAGCTTAGAACCGGGACTAGCGGGAGCCGGGGAGCTGTTTTTT
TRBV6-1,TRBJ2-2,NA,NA,CASTRVGYNTGELFF,TGTGCCAGCACCAGGGTGGGGTATAACACCGGGGAGCTGTTTTTT
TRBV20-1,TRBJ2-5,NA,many,CSARDLDRNQETQYF,TGCAGTGCTAGAGATCTGGACCGGAACCAAGAGACCCAGTACTTC
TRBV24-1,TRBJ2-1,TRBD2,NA,CATSDSRRGGSYNEQFF,TGTGCCACCAGTGATTCCCGCCGGGGGGGATCCTACAATGAGCAGTTCTTC
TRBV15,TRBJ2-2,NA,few,CATSRAGKVGDGELFF,TGTGCCACCAGCAGAGCAGGGAAGGTCGGTGACGGGGAGCTGTTTTTT
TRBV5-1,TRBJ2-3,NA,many,CASSSSPGFADTQYF,TGCGCCAGCAGCTCCTCGCCCGGTTTTGCAGATACGCAGTATTTT
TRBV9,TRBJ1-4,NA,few,CASSGTEHEKLFF,TGTGCCAGCAGCGGGACAGAGCATGAAAAACTGTTTTTT
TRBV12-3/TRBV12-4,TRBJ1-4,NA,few,CASTTGSNEKLFF,TGTGCCAGCACCACCGGGAGCAATGAAAAACTGTTTTTT
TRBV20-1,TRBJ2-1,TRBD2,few,CSATLDSGTSNEQFF,TGCAGTGCTACACTCGATTCCGGGACTAGCAATGAGCAGTTCTTC
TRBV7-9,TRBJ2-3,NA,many,CASSLGGPSTDTQYF,TGTGCCAGCAGCTTAGGTGGCCCAAGCACAGATACGCAGTATTTT
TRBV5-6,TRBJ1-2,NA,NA,CASSFSQEIYGYTF,TGTGCCAGCAGCTTTTCACAGGAGATCTATGGCTACACCTTC
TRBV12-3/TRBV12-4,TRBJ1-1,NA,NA,CASSVYTSGTEAFF,TGTGCCAGCAGTGTATATACGAGCGGCACTGAAGCTTTCTTT
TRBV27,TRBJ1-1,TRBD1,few,CASSLDRGDTEAFF,TGTGCCAGCAGTTTAGACAGGGGGGACACTGAAGCTTTCTTT
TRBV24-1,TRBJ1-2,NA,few,CATSDDDRFYGYTF,TGTGCCACCAGTGATGATGACAGGTTCTATGGCTACACCTTC
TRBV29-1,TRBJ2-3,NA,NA,CSVFTDTQYF,TGCAGCGTGTTTACAGATACGCAGTATTTT
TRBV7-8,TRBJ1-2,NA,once,CASSPRSLNYGYTF,TGTGCCAGCAGCCCTAGAAGTCTAAACTATGGCTACACCTTC
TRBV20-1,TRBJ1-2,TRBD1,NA,CSAWDRSSYGYTF,TGCAGTGCTTGGGACAGAAGTTCCTATGGCTACACCTTC
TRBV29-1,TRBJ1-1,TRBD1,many,CSVEKGQGAVKAEAFF,TGCAGCGTTGAAAAGGGACAGGGGGCGGTGAAGGCTGAAGCTTTCTTT
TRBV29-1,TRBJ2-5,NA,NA,CSVSGTETQYF,TGCAGCGTTTCGGGGACGGAGACCCAGTACTTC
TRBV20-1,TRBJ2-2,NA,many,CSAPFRGAGELFF,TGCAGTGCCCCTTTCCGCGGGGCGGGGGAGCTGTTTTTT
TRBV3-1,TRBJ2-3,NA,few,CASSQDLRTDTQYF,TGTGCCAGCAGCCAAGATCTGCGCACAGATACGCAGTATTTT
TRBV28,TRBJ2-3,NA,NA,CASSPEGGGRADTQYF,TGTGCCAGCAGTCCCGAAGGAGGGGGTCGCGCAGATACGCAGTATTTT
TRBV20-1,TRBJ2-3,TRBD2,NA,CSARSPGGGRADTQYF,TGCAGTGCTAGATCCCCGGGCGGGGGGAGGGCAGATACGCAGTATTTT
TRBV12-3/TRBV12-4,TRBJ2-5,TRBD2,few,CASRPEQRGQETQYF,TGTGCCAGCAGACCTGAGCAGCGGGGACAAGAGACCCAGTACTTC
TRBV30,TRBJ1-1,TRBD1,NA,CAWSVGQGNTEAFF,TGTGCCTGGAGTGTAGGACAGGGGAACACTGAAGCTTTCTTT
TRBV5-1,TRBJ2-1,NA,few,CASSLWRNNEQFF,TGCGCCAGCAGCTTGTGGAGGAACAATGAGCAGTTCTTC
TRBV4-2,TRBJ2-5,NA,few,CASSQEGGETQYF,TGTGCCAGCAGCCAAGAGGGGGGCGAGACCCAGTACTTC
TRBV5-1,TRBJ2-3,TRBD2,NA,CASSSMAGGTDTQYF,TGCGCCAGCAGCTCCATGGCGGGGGGCACAGATACGCAGTATTTT
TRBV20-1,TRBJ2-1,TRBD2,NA,CSASRGGGRLFNEQFF,TGCAGTGCTTCACGGGGAGGCGGGAGACTTTTCAATGAGCAGTTCTTC
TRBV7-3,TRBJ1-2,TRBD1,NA,CASSLPDRQSLGYGYTF,TGTGCCAGCAGTCTCCCGGACAGGCAGTCATTAGGTTATGGCTACACCTTC
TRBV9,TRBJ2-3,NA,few,CASSPSVPDTQYF,TGTGCCAGCAGCCCTTCGGTGCCAGATACGCAGTATTTT
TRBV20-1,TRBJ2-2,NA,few,CSARSVQGSGELFF,TGCAGTGCTAGATCCGTACAGGGCTCCGGGGAGCTGTTTTTT
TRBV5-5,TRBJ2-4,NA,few,CASSRSPPDAKNIQYF,TGTGCCAGCAGCCGGTCCCCCCCGGACGCCAAAAACATTCAGTACTTC
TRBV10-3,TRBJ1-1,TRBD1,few,CAISGQGAEAFF,TGTGCCATCAGTGGACAGGGGGCAGAAGCTTTCTTT
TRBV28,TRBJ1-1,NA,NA,CASSPAGGRNTEAFF,TGTGCCAGCAGCCCTGCGGGCGGGAGGAACACTGAAGCTTTCTTT
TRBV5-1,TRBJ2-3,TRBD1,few,CASSLYGDRVGDTQYF,TGCGCCAGCAGCTTGTACGGGGACAGGGTAGGGGATACGCAGTATTTT